Listed below are T cell receptor beta chains from one sample, sequenced in a study of shared clonotypes between healthy human individuals. Data came from immunoSEQ multiplex PCR; TCRdb stores just in-frame clones and leaves some out. Of about half a million clones listed, around 80% were seen once; the top ten hold more than 10%. The sample comprised PBMCs. The receptors were sampled from a woman aged 40 to 50 in good health. Some clones in this sample may be carry-over from other donors' samples. Each CDR3 is given with its conserved first and last residue. The order of the fields is D gene, J gene, clone size, V gene, CDR3 protein, CDR3 DNA. The D gene is left open where the match is weak. Clone size, where shown, is once, few, many, or a class for clones that have expanded.

.	TRBJ2-1	.	TRBV7-9	CASSLSVWENNYNEQFF	TGTGCCAGCAGCTTAAGTGTTTGGGAGAATAACTACAATGAGCAGTTCTTC
TRBD1	TRBJ2-2	.	TRBV10-1	CASSAQGAGSTGELFF	TGCGCCAGCAGTGCACAGGGGGCCGGTAGCACCGGGGAGCTGTTTTTT
.	TRBJ2-5	once	TRBV5-8	CASSSQDRETQYF	TGTGCCAGCAGCTCACAGGATAGGGAGACCCAGTACTTC
.	TRBJ2-3	.	TRBV5-4	CASSSGGGGTDTQYF	TGTGCCAGCAGCTCGGGGGGCGGGGGTACAGATACGCAGTATTTT
.	TRBJ1-4	.	TRBV5-4	CASSPGVVEKLFF	TGTGCCAGCAGCCCAGGGGTTGTCGAAAAACTGTTTTTT
.	TRBJ2-2	.	TRBV11-2	CASSFGPGELFF	TGTGCCAGCAGCTTTGGCCCCGGGGAGCTGTTTTTT
TRBD1	TRBJ2-3	.	TRBV14	CASSLLRGTTDTQYF	TGTGCCAGCAGCCTCCTCAGGGGGACCACAGATACGCAGTATTTT
TRBD1	TRBJ2-7	many	TRBV5-4	CASSPGTDPTYEQYF	TGTGCCAGCAGCCCGGGGACAGACCCTACCTACGAGCAGTACTTC
TRBD2	TRBJ2-3	.	TRBV7-8	CASSNPRREVTDTQYF	TGTGCCAGCAGCAACCCCCGGCGGGAGGTTACAGATACGCAGTATTTT
.	TRBJ2-7	.	TRBV15	CATSSSGREQYF	TGTGCCACCAGCAGCTCTGGGAGGGAGCAGTACTTC
TRBD1	TRBJ2-3	.	TRBV11-2	CASSLDLGRGPDTQYF	TGTGCCAGCAGCTTAGATCTGGGCAGGGGGCCAGATACGCAGTATTTT
.	TRBJ2-3	.	TRBV2	CASSAASFSADTQYF	TGTGCCAGCAGTGCGGCTAGCTTTAGCGCAGATACGCAGTATTTT
TRBD1	TRBJ1-1	.	TRBV7-9	CASSPGTGNAEAFF	TGTGCCAGCAGCCCGGGGACAGGGAATGCTGAAGCTTTCTTT
.	TRBJ1-1	.	TRBV6-1	CASSVNRRAEAFF	TGTGCCAGCAGTGTGAACAGGAGGGCTGAAGCTTTCTTT
TRBD2	TRBJ2-7	.	TRBV6-1	CASSRTSDWKYEQYF	TGTGCCAGCTCTAGGACTAGCGATTGGAAGTACGAGCAGTACTTC
TRBD1	TRBJ1-5	few	TRBV4-2	CASSPEGDRSDRPQHF	TGTGCCAGCAGCCCCGAGGGGGACAGGTCAGATAGGCCCCAGCATTTT
.	TRBJ1-5	.	TRBV15	CATSPGPGEPQHF	TGTGCCACCAGCCCGGGACCCGGGGAGCCCCAGCATTTT
.	TRBJ2-7	.	TRBV5-1	CASSLASGAEQYF	TGCGCCAGCAGCTTGGCCTCCGGGGCAGAGCAGTACTTC
TRBD2	TRBJ2-5	.	TRBV10-2	CASSDVSGGRQTQYF	TGCGCCAGCAGTGACGTTTCGGGAGGGCGGCAGACCCAGTACTTC
.	TRBJ1-5	.	TRBV19	CASSIGMGNQPQHF	TGTGCCAGTAGTATCGGTATGGGCAATCAGCCCCAGCATTTT
.	TRBJ2-5	.	TRBV5-4	CASSLVRDKETQYF	TGTGCCAGCAGCTTGGTGCGGGATAAGGAGACCCAGTACTTC
.	TRBJ2-7	.	TRBV25-1	CASTEGGNHEQYF	TGTGCCAGCACCGAGGGGGGGAACCACGAGCAGTACTTC
.	TRBJ1-1	few	TRBV7-8	CASSLVGGNTEAFF	TGTGCCAGCAGCTTAGTAGGCGGTAACACTGAAGCTTTCTTT
.	TRBJ2-3	.	TRBV4-2	CASSQEARDTQYF	TGTGCCAGCAGCCAAGAGGCCAGAGATACGCAGTATTTT